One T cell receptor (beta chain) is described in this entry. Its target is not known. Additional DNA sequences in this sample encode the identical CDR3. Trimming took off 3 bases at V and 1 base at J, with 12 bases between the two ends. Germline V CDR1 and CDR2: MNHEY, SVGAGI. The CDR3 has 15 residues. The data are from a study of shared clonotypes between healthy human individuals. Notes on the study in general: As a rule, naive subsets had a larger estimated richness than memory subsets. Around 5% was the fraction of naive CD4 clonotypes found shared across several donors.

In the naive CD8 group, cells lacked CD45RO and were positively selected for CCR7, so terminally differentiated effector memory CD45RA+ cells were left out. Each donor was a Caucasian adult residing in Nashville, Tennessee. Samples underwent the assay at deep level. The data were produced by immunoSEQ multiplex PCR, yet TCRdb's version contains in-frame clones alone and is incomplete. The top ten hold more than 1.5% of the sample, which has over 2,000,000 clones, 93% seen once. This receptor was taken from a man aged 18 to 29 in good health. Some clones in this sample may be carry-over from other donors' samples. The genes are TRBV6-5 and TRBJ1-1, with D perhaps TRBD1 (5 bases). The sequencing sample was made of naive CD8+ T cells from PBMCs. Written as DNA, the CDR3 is TGTGCCAGCAGTTATGGAAGGGGCGCGAACACTGAAGCTTTCTTT. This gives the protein CASSYGRGANTEAFF.